A single sample is the source of the 17 T cell receptor beta chains below, sequenced in a study of cytomegalovirus exposure and HLA in healthy donors. The PCR contained 60 Vbeta and 13 Jbeta primers. Method: immunoSEQ multiplex PCR; TCRdb's copy keeps in-frame clones and lacks some. The sample shows approximately 240,000 clones, about 80% of them seen only once. Source material: PBMCs. The receptors derive from a woman in her thirties or forties in good health and CMV-seronegative.

J is TRBJ1-4 and V is TRBV7-2; TRBD1 agrees at 8 bases. This CDR3 is built from 15 residues. V was pared by 5 bases and J by 10 bases, with 12 bases of the junction left unmatched. CDR1 is SGHTA and CDR2 is FQGNSA in the germline V gene. The CDR3 nucleotides read TGTGCCAGCAGCCAGAAGGCCAGGGGGCTGCGAAAACTGTTTTTT. Its protein product is CASSQKARGLRKLFF.

The chain combines TRBV18 with TRBJ2-5; D uncertain. The CDR3 is 13 residues long. V was cut by 1 base and J by 5 bases, with 8 bases left in between. The V gene's germline CDR1 is KGHSH and CDR2 LQKENI. The CDR3 nucleotides read TGTGCCAGCTCACCACACATCTTGGAGACCCAGTACTTC. This sequence encodes CASSPHILETQYF.

The chain has TRBV9 and TRBJ2-1, with 15 positions matching TRBD2. The germline V gene has CDR1 SGDLS and CDR2 YYNGEE. The CDR3 is 20 residues long. V trimming: 4 bases; J trimming: 0 bases; junction bases outside the gene matches: 11. The CDR3 DNA follows: TGTGCCAGCAGCACTCACTTCGGGACTAGCGGGGGGAGCTCCTACAATGAGCAGTTCTTC. It codes for CASSTHFGTSGGSSYNEQFF.

In regard to this clone: Compared with germline, one end of the junction differs, possibly owing to a read error. V is TRBV7-2 and J is TRBJ1-6; D is undetermined. The germline gives CDR1 SGHTA, CDR2 FQGNSA. The CDR3 covers 14 residues. The chain's CDR3 is CASGLEGANSPLHF. The CDR3 DNA reads as TGTGCCAGCGGCTTAGAGGGAGCCAATTCACCCCTCCACTTT.

The count of this clone is one. The chain combines TRBV19 with TRBJ1-4; D is uncertain. This CDR3 is built from 15 residues. Trimming pared 2 bases from V and 7 bases from J, leaving 14 bases between. Per the germline V gene, CDR1 is LNHDA and CDR2 is SQIVND (reference sequence). CDR3 DNA sequence: TGTGCCAGTAGTATAACGGGAACAAATGGTGAAAAACTGTTTTTT. It is translated as CASSITGTNGEKLFF.

This chain uses TRBV10-3 with TRBJ2-6; D remains ambiguous. This CDR3 spans 16 amino acids. Germline V lookup: CDR1 ENHRY, CDR2 SYGVKD. Trimming left V 0 bases short and J 4 bases short, with 10 bases between. The CDR3 reads CAISESQFSGANVLTF. The CDR3 region has the DNA TGTGCCATCAGTGAGTCACAGTTCTCAGGGGCCAACGTCCTGACTTTC.

The chain uses TRBV11-2 and TRBJ2-5; maybe TRBD2 (5 bases). This CDR3 has 12 amino acids. The V and J ends lost 5 bases and 5 bases respectively, with 9 bases between them. Germline V lookup: CDR1 SGHAT, CDR2 FQNNGV. CDR3: CASSTRWETQYF. For the CDR3, the DNA is TGTGCCAGCAGCACTAGGTGGGAGACCCAGTACTTC.

J is TRBJ2-3 and V is TRBV11-1, with TRBD1 identical over 8 bases. The CDR3 consists of 14 residues. The V and J ends lost 3 bases and 6 bases, in that order; junction bases with no gene match: 5. Germline CDR1 reads SGHAT; CDR2 reads FQDESV (reference sequence). The CDR3 nucleotides read TGTGCCAGCAGCTTTCGACAGGGGATGGATACGCAGTATTTT. It yields the protein CASSFRQGMDTQYF.

The chain is built from TRBV21-1 and TRBJ1-4. TRBV21-1 is given as a pseudogene. This CDR3 is built from 18 residues. CDR3 sequence (DNA): TGTGCCAGCAGCAAAGATGGAGCAGAACATGCAACTAATGAAAAACTGTTTTTT. This codes for CASSKDGAEHATNEKLFF.

CDR3 amino acids: CASSYWGDGGELFF. Here the CDR3 DNA reads TGTGCCAGCAGTTACTGGGGCGACGGCGGGGAGCTGTTTTTT. V is TRBV6-5 and J is TRBJ2-2, with D perhaps matching TRBD1 (5 bases). Trimming took 1 base from V and 7 from J, leaving 10 bases between them. This CDR3 contains 14 residues. The V gene's germline CDR1 is MNHEY and CDR2 SVGAGI.

V usage is TRBV6-5 and J usage is TRBJ1-1; the D gene is possibly TRBD1 (6 bases). The CDR3 sequence is 15 residues long. Trimming removed 5 bases at V and 1 base at J, with 14 bases between. Per germline, CDR1 MNHEY and CDR2 SVGAGI. CDR3 in DNA: TGTGCCAGCAGTCCTTGGACAGAACCGAACACTGAAGCTTTCTTT. This sequence encodes CASSPWTEPNTEAFF.

This clone showed up just once. The J gene is TRBJ2-1, the V gene TRBV9; D is possibly TRBD1 (6 bases). This CDR3 spans 16 amino acids. V dropped 0 bases and J dropped 1 base, with 11 bases sitting between them. Germline loops: CDR1 SGDLS, CDR2 YYNGEE. CDR3 sequence reads: CASSVGGGWSYNEQFF. The CDR3 bases are TGTGCCAGCAGCGTAGGAGGGGGATGGTCCTACAATGAGCAGTTCTTC.

The chain couples TRBV5-1 to TRBJ1-2, with 7 bases that match TRBD1. V lost 2 bases, J lost 2 bases, and 12 bases stayed unmatched. Germline loops: CDR1 SGHRS, CDR2 YFSETQ. The CDR3 is 17 amino acids. CDR3: CASSFHLSDRANYGYTF. In DNA form, the CDR3 reads TGCGCCAGCAGCTTCCACCTGTCAGACAGGGCCAACTATGGCTACACCTTC.

The V and J genes are TRBV5-6 and TRBJ1-2; 9 bases line up with TRBD1. Germline V gene lookup returns CDR1 SGHDT and CDR2 YYEEEE. V gave up 1 base and J gave up 7 bases; unmatched junction bases: 2. This CDR3 is built from 13 residues. The CDR3, as DNA: TGTGCCAGCAGCTTGCGGACAGGGGCTGGCTACACCTTC. As protein: CASSLRTGAGYTF.

The chain is built from TRBV7-9 and TRBJ1-2; 7 nucleotides align to TRBD1. The ends lost 5 bases at V and 8 bases at J; junction bases unmatched: 8. This CDR3 has 13 residues. The germline gives CDR1 SEHNR, CDR2 FQNEAQ (reference sequence). The CDR3 bases are TGTGCCAGCAGCCCCCGAACAGGGGAGGGCTACACCTTC. It specifies CASSPRTGEGYTF.

The rearrangement uses TRBV27 and TRBJ2-3; TRBD2 agrees at 10 bases. Germline V CDR1 and CDR2: MNHEY, SMNVEV (reference sequence). Germline trimming cut 4 bases from V and 9 bases from J; bases unmatched to any gene: 10. The CDR3 has 15 amino acids. CDR3 sequence reads: CASSSQRGGTRTQYF. The DNA for the CDR3 is TGTGCCAGCAGTTCCCAGCGGGGGGGTACGAGGACGCAGTATTTT.

The chain's CDR3 is CATSRAGTPSSHGYTF. The CDR3 DNA is TGTGCCACCAGCAGAGCCGGGACACCTTCGAGCCATGGCTACACCTTC. The chain combines TRBV15 with TRBJ1-2, with a possible D match to TRBD1 (6 bases). The CDR3 is 16 residues long. The germline V and J ends were trimmed by 1 base and 6 bases, with 18 bases remaining between them. The V gene's germline CDR1 is LNHNV and CDR2 YYDKDF (reference sequence).